Given below is one T cell receptor (beta chain) in context. The CDR3 has 15 amino acids. V gave up 5 bases and J gave up 8 bases; unmatched junction bases: 11. Germline V gene lookup returns CDR1 KGHDR and CDR2 SFDVKD. This entry belongs to a study of blood T cell repertoires in COVID-19. Measured with immunoSEQ multiplex PCR; TCRdb has only the in-frame clones, and not every one. The table has roughly 500,000 clones, roughly 90% seen once. Enrolled through a virtual design, the participants were between roughly 18 and 100 years of age and came from 24 US areas. Material for sequencing was PBMCs or T cells enriched from blood (not recorded which). This TCR was recovered from a woman in her 40s who had recovered from COVID-19. The V and J genes are TRBV24-1 and TRBJ1-2; 9 bases map to TRBD1. CDR3 residues: CATSGAGQGFWGYTF. DNA for the CDR3: TGTGCCACCAGTGGTGCGGGACAGGGATTCTGGGGCTACACCTTC.